This TCR beta chain was found in a study of blood T cell repertoires in COVID-19. The overall study: The origin of the acute and convalescent COVID-19 samples was the United States, Italy and Spain. PBMCs, B-cell-depleted T cells, or T cells provided the cDNA or gDNA that made up the material.

Patients of the Seattle cohort, enrolled during active infection, were followed longitudinally. In the original workflow: Reference gene primer amplification gave estimated nucleated cell counts. Sequencing was performed with immunoSEQ multiplex PCR; in TCRdb, only in-frame clones are kept and a portion is missing. V, J and clone size reflect that table, while D and trimming were determined from the DNA. The sample has over 90,000 clones, roughly 79% seen once. The sample consisted of peripheral blood. The receptor was isolated from a man older than 75 with COVID-19, enrolled during active disease.

The chain's CDR3 is CASDRGVYEQYF. CDR3 in DNA: TGTGCCTCAGACAGGGGGGTGTACGAGCAGTACTTC. The chain uses TRBV30 and TRBJ2-7; 9 bases fit TRBD1. This CDR3 has 12 residues. With V trimmed by 7 bases and J by 4 bases, 5 bases remained unmatched. CDR1 GTSNPN and CDR2 SVGIG come from the germline V gene (reference sequence).